This T cell receptor (beta chain) was obtained from a study of T cells after yellow fever vaccination. Study information: The fractions with low cell numbers were processed using SMART-Seq v4 Ultra Low Input.

This clonotype turned up a few times. Its antigen is unknown. Germline V CDR1 and CDR2: SGHRS, YFSETQ. Trimming pared 0 bases from V and 6 bases from J, leaving 13 bases between. This CDR3 is 15 amino acids long. Study conclusions and caveats: The study re-detected most primary-vaccination clones after the booster (about 95% CD4, 88% CD8). Abundant bulk-derived clonotypes could contaminate FACS-sorted repertoires.

5'RACE template switching produced TCR cDNA carrying a universal primer site and UMIs. MiXCR, run by TCRdb on the 5' RACE reads, gives a single entry per CDR3 protein. The sample lists about 300,000 distinct CDR3 sequences, about 6.9% occurring once. The sequence came from a man aged 18 to 29 who received the YFV17D yellow fever vaccine. The chain is built from TRBV5-1 and TRBJ1-5, with D uncertain. This specimen consisted of PBMCs, obtained roughly 45 days after the first yellow fever vaccination. The CDR3 here is CASSLDLGKGQPQHF. DNA of the CDR3: TGCGCCAGCAGCTTGGATCTGGGGAAGGGTCAGCCCCAGCATTTT. Drawing the rest from reference TRBV5-1 and TRBJ1-5, the complete variable domain is KAGVTQTPRYLIKTRGQQVTLSCSPISGHRSVSWYQQTPGQGLQFLFEYFSETQRNKGNFPGRFSGRQFSNSRSEMNVSTLELGDSALYLCASSLDLGKGQPQHFGDGTRLSIL.